A single sample gave rise to the 23 T cell receptor beta chains below, sequenced in a study of monozygotic twins with inflammatory bowel disease. TCRdb reprocessed the 5' RACE reads, with one entry per CDR3 protein and no DNA. Listed are about 380,000 distinct CDR3 sequences; 2.6% falls within the top ten. Sample: blood. The receptors originated from a human donor with ulcerative colitis or Crohn's disease, or a healthy co-twin of an affected twin (not recorded which).

The V and J genes are TRBV4-3 and TRBJ2-2; checking the TCRdb D call of TRBD1 is not possible without DNA. Germline-derived CDR1 and CDR2 are LGHNA and YSLEER. The CDR3 is 16 amino acids. The CDR3 here is CASSQEGGGETGELFF.

This chain connects TRBV28 to TRBJ2-2; TCRdb's D gene call, TRBD1, goes unchecked for lack of DNA. In germline, CDR1 is MDHEN, CDR2 SYDVKM. This CDR3 is 15 amino acids long. CDR3 region: CASSLASTGEGELFF.

This chain links TRBV12-3 or TRBV12-4 with TRBJ1-1. This CDR3 is built from 17 residues. The CDR3 spells CASSLWSWVRLNTEAFF.

This chain connects TRBV11-2 to TRBJ2-5; TCRdb proposes TRBD1, but this gene call is untestable without DNA. Germline V CDR1 and CDR2: SGHAT, FQNNGV. There are 16 residues in the CDR3. CDR3 region: CASSTGTSTTEETQYF.

This chain joins TRBV4-1 and TRBJ1-2. The germline V gene encodes CDR1 MGHRA and CDR2 YSYEKL. The CDR3 is 13 residues long. CDR3: CASSQDRPYGYTF.

V gene TRBV30 combines with J gene TRBJ2-5; the TCRdb call, TRBD2, lacks DNA for checking. The CDR3 covers 13 residues. Germline V gene data show CDR1 as GTSNPN and CDR2 as SVGIG (reference sequence). CDR3 loop: CAWSVAGPETQYF.

This chain joins TRBV7-2 and TRBJ2-7; the D call from TCRdb, TRBD2, cannot be confirmed without DNA. Per the germline V gene, CDR1 is SGHTA and CDR2 is FQGNSA. The CDR3 runs to 15 residues. The CDR3 loop is CASSSRLAVPGEQYF.

The gene calls are TRBV7-3 and TRBJ2-7; TCRdb indicates TRBD2, and absent DNA this call remains unverified. Germline CDR1 SGHTA, CDR2 FQGTGA. This CDR3 region has 15 residues. The CDR3 reads CASSRDSNSGNEQYF.

The gene calls are TRBV7-9 and TRBJ2-1; the D call of TRBD1 rests on TCRdb alone, since no DNA is present to check it. Germline lookup yields CDR1 SEHNR and CDR2 FQNEAQ (reference sequence). The CDR3 spans 12 residues. The CDR3 region is CASSSRDQVQFF.

The chain employs TRBV4-1 and TRBJ1-5. Germline values: CDR1 MGHRA, CDR2 YSYEKL. The length of the CDR3 is 18 residues. CDR3 amino acids: CASSQDGRLGRTNQPQHF.

This sequence joins TRBV27 and TRBJ1-5; the TRBD1 assignment by TCRdb is unverifiable without DNA. The CDR3 runs to 14 residues. Germline CDR1 is MNHEY and CDR2 is SMNVEV (reference sequence). CDR3: CASSFTPISQPQHF.

The genes are TRBV20-1 and TRBJ2-1; without DNA, the TCRdb call of TRBD1 cannot be checked. The germline gives CDR1 DFQATT, CDR2 SNEGSKA (reference sequence). This CDR3 comprises 15 residues. The CDR3 spells CSARVGGGTYNEQFF.

The chain employs TRBV12-3 or TRBV12-4 and TRBJ2-3; without DNA, the TCRdb call of TRBD2 cannot be checked. This CDR3 has 15 amino acids. CDR3 residues: CASSSRQRGLDTQYF.

The chain recombines TRBV5-1 with TRBJ1-2; TCRdb returns TRBD1, unconfirmable since there is no DNA. In germline, CDR1 is SGHRS, CDR2 YFSETQ. The CDR3 consists of 17 residues. CDR3 amino acids: CASSLDLTGTLGNGYTF. The whole variable domain, filled in from reference TRBV5-1 and TRBJ1-2, reads KAGVTQTPRYLIKTRGQQVTLSCSPISGHRSVSWYQQTPGQGLQFLFEYFSETQRNKGNFPGRFSGRQFSNSRSEMNVSTLELGDSALYLCASSLDLTGTLGNGYTFGSGTRLTVV.

This chain connects TRBV9 to TRBJ2-1; the D call from TCRdb, TRBD2, cannot be confirmed without DNA. This CDR3 spans 16 amino acids. CDR1 is SGDLS and CDR2 is YYNGEE in the germline V gene. This CDR3 is CASSLSTSGGANEQFF.

V usage is TRBV6-1 and J usage is TRBJ2-7; TCRdb's D call of TRBD2 is untestable without DNA. Per germline, CDR1 MNHNS and CDR2 SASEGT. This CDR3 spans 16 amino acids. CDR3: CASSPPLGGGDYEQYF.

The chain carries TRBV24-1 and TRBJ2-5; there is no DNA to check the TCRdb D call of TRBD1. The CDR3 contains 12 residues. The germline CDR1 and CDR2 sequences are KGHDR and SFDVKD. Here the CDR3 reads CAIRGQGETQYF.

The chain recombines TRBV6-5 with TRBJ2-7; the TCRdb D gene call, TRBD1, has no DNA to confirm it. Germline values: CDR1 MNHEY, CDR2 SVGAGI. The CDR3 has 12 amino acids. The CDR3 protein is CATSGTKYEQYF.

This chain connects TRBV6-2 or TRBV6-3 to TRBJ2-5; TCRdb's assignment of TRBD2 cannot be checked, as there is no DNA. Germline V gene lookup returns CDR1 MNHEY and CDR2 SVGEGT. The CDR3 covers 16 residues. The CDR3: CASSPHASGAQETQYF.

This sequence joins TRBV5-5 and TRBJ1-1; TCRdb outputs TRBD1, but without DNA this stays unchecked. The germline gives CDR1 SGHKS, CDR2 YYEKEE (reference sequence). The CDR3 runs to 14 residues. The CDR3 here is CASSPGTGAREAFF.

The chain recombines TRBV5-1 with TRBJ1-1. From germline, CDR1 is SGHRS and CDR2 YFSETQ. This CDR3 has 15 amino acids. The CDR3: CASSRDSGTNTEAFF.

The gene calls are TRBV5-1 and TRBJ2-3; the TCRdb call, TRBD1, lacks DNA for checking. The CDR3 runs to 14 residues. From germline, CDR1 is SGHRS and CDR2 YFSETQ. The CDR3 loop reads CASSSGTITDTQYF. The full variable domain, completed using reference TRBV5-1 and TRBJ2-3, is KAGVTQTPRYLIKTRGQQVTLSCSPISGHRSVSWYQQTPGQGLQFLFEYFSETQRNKGNFPGRFSGRQFSNSRSEMNVSTLELGDSALYLCASSSGTITDTQYFGPGTRLTVL.

The rearrangement uses TRBV9 and TRBJ1-1; there is no DNA to check the TCRdb D call of TRBD1. The CDR3 is made up of 15 amino acids. CDR1 and CDR2 (germline): SGDLS, YYNGEE. CDR3 residues: CASSRGSGSNTEAFF.